Below are 11 T cell receptor beta chains sequenced from a single sample in a study of regulatory T cells in long-lasting Graves disease. CDR3-region Arm-PCR and iRepertoire HTBI primers produced the TCR beta libraries. TCRdb called the multiplex PCR reads again in MiXCR, with one record for every CDR3 protein. There are roughly 420,000 distinct CDR3 sequences in the sample; roughly a sixth occur only once, and about 20% lies in the top ten. Sample time point: newly diagnosed GD, antithyroid drugs for less than 3 months. Preparation of the TCR library used RNA extracted from PBMCs. Sequences were derived from peripheral blood mononuclear cells (PBMCs), sampled at new diagnosis, from a patient treated with antithyroid drugs. The receptors shown here come from a female donor with Graves disease.

V gene TRBV5-1 combines with J gene TRBJ2-7; weak D call: TRBD1 (5 bases). CDR1 is SGHRS, CDR2 YFSETQ, per germline. This CDR3 has 17 residues. Trimming removed 0 bases at V and 2 bases at J, with 18 bases between. In DNA form, the CDR3 reads TGCGCCAGCAGCTTGGGTCTCCAGTTCAAGGGGCCCTACGAGCAGTACTTC. Translating it yields CASSLGLQFKGPYEQYF. The full variable domain, rest sourced from reference TRBV5-1 and TRBJ2-7, is KAGVTQTPRYLIKTRGQQVTLSCSPISGHRSVSWYQQTPGQGLQFLFEYFSETQRNKGNFPGRFSGRQFSNSRSEMNVSTLELGDSALYLCASSLGLQFKGPYEQYFGPGTRLTVT.

This clonotype was counted at least ten times. The chain is built from TRBV12-3 or TRBV12-4 and TRBJ1-6, with TRBD1 as a possible D gene (5 bases). This CDR3 has 12 amino acids. The V gene lost 3 bases and the J gene lost 10 bases, with 7 bases spanning the gap. The CDR3 DNA reads as TGTGCCAGCAGTTTCAGGGTATCACCCCTCCACTTT. The encoded protein is CASSFRVSPLHF.

This clonotype was seen a handful of times. The chain recombines TRBV4-1 with TRBJ2-2; 10 bases match TRBD2. The CDR3 is made up of 19 amino acids. From germline, CDR1 is MGHRA and CDR2 YSYEKL. The trim removed 1 base at V and 7 bases at J, leaving 15 bases unmatched. The CDR3 sequence: CASSQGWVRLAGAHGELFF. CDR3 DNA: TGCGCCAGCAGCCAAGGATGGGTCCGCCTAGCGGGAGCGCACGGGGAGCTGTTTTTT.

In nucleotides, the CDR3 is TGCAGTGCTGGGAAGGGGAGGGTGCCGTACGAGCAGTACTTC. This codes for CSAGKGRVPYEQYF. The chain combines TRBV20-1 with TRBJ2-7, with 7 bases fitting TRBD2. This CDR3 contains 14 residues. CDR1 DFQATT and CDR2 SNEGSKA come from the germline V gene (reference sequence). Germline trimming cut 5 bases from V and 4 bases from J; bases unmatched to any gene: 11.

This clonotype was detected once. This rearrangement joins TRBV11-2 to TRBJ2-3; TRBD2 aligns across 8 bases. Germline CDR1 SGHAT, CDR2 FQNNGV. The CDR3 has 15 amino acids. J was trimmed by 4 bases and V by 6 bases; bases with no gene match: 9. CDR3 residues: CASREPGLVPDTQYF. The CDR3 DNA sequence: TGTGCCAGCAGAGAACCGGGACTAGTACCAGATACGCAGTATTTT.

This clonotype was counted once. V usage is TRBV7-9 and J usage is TRBJ1-1; D gene uncertain. CDR1 and CDR2 from the germline V gene are SEHNR and FQNEAQ (reference sequence). This CDR3 is built from 17 residues. Trimming removed 8 bases at V and 0 bases at J, with 22 bases between. In DNA, the CDR3 is TGTGCCAGCTCACCACCCAACAAGGCAGGCTTGAACACTGAAGCTTTCTTT. Translated: CASSPPNKAGLNTEAFF. Full variable domain (missing parts from reference TRBV7-9 and TRBJ1-1): DTGVSQNPRHKITKRGQNVTFRCDPISEHNRLYWYRQTLGQGPEFLTYFQNEAQLEKSRLLSDRFSAERPKGSFSTLEIQRTEQGDSAMYLCASSPPNKAGLNTEAFFGQGTRLTVV.

This clonotype was observed at least ten times. J is TRBJ2-1 and V is TRBV27, with 10 bases identical to TRBD2. The CDR3 extends over 14 amino acids. CDR1 MNHEY and CDR2 SMNVEV come from the germline V gene (reference sequence). Trimming removed 4 bases from V and 12 bases from J; junction bases left unmatched: 9. The CDR3 region has the DNA TGTGCCAGCAGTTCGCCGGGACTAGCGAATCGGCAGTTCTTC. It encodes CASSSPGLANRQFF.

Many counts were recorded for this clonotype. The chain is built from TRBV2 and TRBJ2-3; D possibly corresponds to TRBD2 (5 bases). CDR3 size: 18 residues. CDR1 is SNHLY, CDR2 FYNNEI, per germline. V dropped 1 base and J dropped 1 base, with 18 bases sitting between them. CDR3 sequence: CASSEVDFLRPGTDTQYF. CDR3 DNA: TGTGCCAGCAGTGAAGTGGACTTCCTCCGGCCTGGCACAGATACGCAGTATTTT.

This clonotype appeared a few times. The chain links TRBV7-9 to TRBJ1-1; D unresolved. The ends were cut back, 2 bases at V and 3 bases at J, with 7 bases in the middle. This CDR3 region has 13 residues. CDR1 SEHNR and CDR2 FQNEAQ come from the germline V gene (reference sequence). The CDR3 sequence: CASSLSEYTEAFF. In DNA, the CDR3 is TGTGCCAGCAGCTTATCAGAGTACACTGAAGCTTTCTTT.

This clonotype was counted at least ten times. The chain couples TRBV7-2 to TRBJ1-2; D not resolved. Germline V gene lookup returns CDR1 SGHTA and CDR2 FQGNSA. This CDR3 is built from 12 residues. The V and J ends lost 6 bases and 3 bases respectively, with 8 bases between them. This CDR3 is CASRGPYYGYTF. In DNA, the CDR3 is TGTGCCAGCAGAGGGCCCTACTATGGCTACACCTTC. Filled out from reference TRBV7-2 and TRBJ1-2, the complete variable domain reads GAGVSQSPSNKVTEKGKDVELRCDPISGHTALYWYRQSLGQGLEFLIYFQGNSAPDKSGLPSDRFSAERTGGSVSTLTIQRTQQEDSAVYLCASRGPYYGYTFGSGTRLTVV.

This CDR3 is CASSETKGLHGQETQYF. Written as DNA, the CDR3 is TGTGCCAGCAGCGAAACAAAGGGACTGCACGGCCAAGAGACCCAGTACTTC. This sequence joins TRBV3-1 and TRBJ2-5, with D perhaps matching TRBD2 (6 bases). The CDR3 is 17 amino acids. The V gene's germline CDR1 is LGHDT and CDR2 YNNKEL (reference sequence). The V end lost 5 bases, the J end lost 1 base, and 20 bases lay between the germline ends.